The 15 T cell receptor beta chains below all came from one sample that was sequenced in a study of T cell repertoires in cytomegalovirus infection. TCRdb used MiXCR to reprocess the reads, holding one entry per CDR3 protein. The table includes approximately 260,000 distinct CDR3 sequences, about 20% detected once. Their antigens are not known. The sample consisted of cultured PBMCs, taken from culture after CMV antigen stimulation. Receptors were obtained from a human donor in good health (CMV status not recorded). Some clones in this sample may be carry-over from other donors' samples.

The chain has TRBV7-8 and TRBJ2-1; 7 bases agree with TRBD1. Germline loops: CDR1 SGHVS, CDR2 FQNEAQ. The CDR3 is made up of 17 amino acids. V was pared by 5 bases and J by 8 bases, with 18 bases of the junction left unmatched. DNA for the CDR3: TGTGCCAGCAGCCCGACGCCACAGGGGTTCGGGGTCTATGAGCAGTTCTTC. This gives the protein CASSPTPQGFGVYEQFF.

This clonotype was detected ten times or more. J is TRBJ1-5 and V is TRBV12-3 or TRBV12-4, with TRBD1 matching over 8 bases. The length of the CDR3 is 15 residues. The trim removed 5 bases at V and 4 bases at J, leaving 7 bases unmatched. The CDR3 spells CASSLSGGENQPQHF. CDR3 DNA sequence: TGTGCCAGCAGTCTATCAGGGGGCGAGAATCAGCCCCAGCATTTT.

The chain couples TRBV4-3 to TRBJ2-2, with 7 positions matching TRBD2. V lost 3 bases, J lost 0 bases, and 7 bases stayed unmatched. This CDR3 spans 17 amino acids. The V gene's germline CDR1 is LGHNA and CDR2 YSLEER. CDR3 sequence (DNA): TGCGCCAGCAGCCAGACCGTTGGGGGGGCGAACACCGGGGAGCTGTTTTTT. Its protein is CASSQTVGGANTGELFF.

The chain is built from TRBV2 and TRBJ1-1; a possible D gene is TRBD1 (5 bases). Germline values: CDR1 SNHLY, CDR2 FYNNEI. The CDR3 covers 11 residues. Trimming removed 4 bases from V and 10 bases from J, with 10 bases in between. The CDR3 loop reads CASSVAGRAFF. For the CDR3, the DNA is TGTGCCAGCAGTGTAGCGGGGCGAGCTTTCTTT.

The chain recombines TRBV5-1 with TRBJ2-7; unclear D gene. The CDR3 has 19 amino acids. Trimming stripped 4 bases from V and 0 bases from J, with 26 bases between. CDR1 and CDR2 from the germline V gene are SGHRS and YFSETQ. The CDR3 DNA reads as TGCGCCAGCAGCCCCAACCCCAGGTCTGCACGAGGTAGCTCCTACGAGCAGTACTTC. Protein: CASSPNPRSARGSSYEQYF.

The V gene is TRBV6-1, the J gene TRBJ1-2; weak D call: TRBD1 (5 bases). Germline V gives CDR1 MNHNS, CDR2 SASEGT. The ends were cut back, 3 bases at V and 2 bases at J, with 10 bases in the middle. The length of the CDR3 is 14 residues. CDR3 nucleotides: TGTGCCAGCAGTGACCGGGGCTTAAACTATGGCTACACCTTC. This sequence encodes CASSDRGLNYGYTF.

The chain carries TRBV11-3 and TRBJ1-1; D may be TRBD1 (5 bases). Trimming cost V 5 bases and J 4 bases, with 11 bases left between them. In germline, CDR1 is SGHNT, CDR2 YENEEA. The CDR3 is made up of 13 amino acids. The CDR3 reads CASSPPDSTEAFF. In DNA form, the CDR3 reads TGTGCCAGCAGCCCCCCCGACAGCACTGAAGCTTTCTTT.

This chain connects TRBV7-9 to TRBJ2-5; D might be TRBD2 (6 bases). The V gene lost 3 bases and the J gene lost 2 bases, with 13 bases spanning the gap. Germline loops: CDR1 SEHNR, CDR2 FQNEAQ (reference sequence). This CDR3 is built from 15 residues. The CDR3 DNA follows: TGTGCCAGCAGCTTCATCTCTAGCGTACAAGAGACCCAGTACTTC. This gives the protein CASSFISSVQETQYF.

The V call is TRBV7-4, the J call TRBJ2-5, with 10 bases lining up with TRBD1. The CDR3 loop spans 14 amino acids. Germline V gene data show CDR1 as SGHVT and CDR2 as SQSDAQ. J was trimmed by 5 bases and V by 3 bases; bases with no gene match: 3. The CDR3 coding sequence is TGTGCCAGCAGCTTGGGACAGGGGATGGAGACCCAGTACTTC. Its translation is CASSLGQGMETQYF.

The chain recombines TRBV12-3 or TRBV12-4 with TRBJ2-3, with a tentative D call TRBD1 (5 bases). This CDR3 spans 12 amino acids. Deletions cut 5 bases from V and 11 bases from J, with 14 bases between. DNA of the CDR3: TGTGCCAGCAGTCCCTCCAGGGTGGGGCAGTATTTT. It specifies CASSPSRVGQYF.

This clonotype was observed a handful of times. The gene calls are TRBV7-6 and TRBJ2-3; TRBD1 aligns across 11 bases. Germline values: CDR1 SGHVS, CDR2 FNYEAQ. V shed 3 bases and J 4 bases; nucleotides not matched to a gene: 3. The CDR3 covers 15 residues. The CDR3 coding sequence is TGTGCCAGCAGCTTCGGACAGGGGGCTGCAGATACGCAGTATTTT. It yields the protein CASSFGQGAADTQYF.

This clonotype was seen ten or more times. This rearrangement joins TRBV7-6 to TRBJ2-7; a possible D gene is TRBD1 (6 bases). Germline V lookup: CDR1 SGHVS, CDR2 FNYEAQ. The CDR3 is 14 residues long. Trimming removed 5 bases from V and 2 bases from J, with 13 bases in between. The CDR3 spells CASSPSGTPYEQYV. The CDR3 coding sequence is TGTGCCAGCAGCCCGTCCGGGACACCCTACGAGCAGTACGTC.

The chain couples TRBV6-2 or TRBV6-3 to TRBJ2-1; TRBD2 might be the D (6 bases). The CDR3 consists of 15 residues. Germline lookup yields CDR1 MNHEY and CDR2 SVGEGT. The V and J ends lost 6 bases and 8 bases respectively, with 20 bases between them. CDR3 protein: CASRPTGGERDEQFF. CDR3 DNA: TGTGCCAGCAGACCCACTGGAGGGGAAAGGGATGAGCAGTTCTTC.

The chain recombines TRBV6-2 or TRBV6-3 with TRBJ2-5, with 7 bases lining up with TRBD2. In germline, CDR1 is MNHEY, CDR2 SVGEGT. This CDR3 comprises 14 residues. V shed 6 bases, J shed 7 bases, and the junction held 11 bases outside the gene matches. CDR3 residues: CASRPSGTTGTQYF. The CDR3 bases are TGTGCCAGCAGACCTAGCGGCACTACGGGGACCCAGTACTTC.

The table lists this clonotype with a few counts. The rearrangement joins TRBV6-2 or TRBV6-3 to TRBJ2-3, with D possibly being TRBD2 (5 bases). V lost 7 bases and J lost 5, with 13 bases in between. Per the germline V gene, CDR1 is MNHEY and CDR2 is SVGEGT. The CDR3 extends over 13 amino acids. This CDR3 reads CASNKAERDTQYF. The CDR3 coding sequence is TGTGCCAGCAATAAAGCGGAGAGAGATACGCAGTATTTT.